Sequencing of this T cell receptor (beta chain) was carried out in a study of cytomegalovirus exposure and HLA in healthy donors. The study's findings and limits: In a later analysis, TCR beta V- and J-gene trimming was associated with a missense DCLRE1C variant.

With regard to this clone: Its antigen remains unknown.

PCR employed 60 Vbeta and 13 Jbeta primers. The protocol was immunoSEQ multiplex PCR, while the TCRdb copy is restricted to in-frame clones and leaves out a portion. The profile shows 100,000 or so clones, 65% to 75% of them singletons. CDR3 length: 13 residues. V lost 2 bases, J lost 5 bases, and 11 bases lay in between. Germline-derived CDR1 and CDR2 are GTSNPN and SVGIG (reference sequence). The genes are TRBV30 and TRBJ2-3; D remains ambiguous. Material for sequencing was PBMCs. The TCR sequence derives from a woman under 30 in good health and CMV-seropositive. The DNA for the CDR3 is TGTGCCTGGAGTATTAATTACAGAGATACGCAGTATTTT. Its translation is CAWSINYRDTQYF.